In this sample, the clone carrying this T cell receptor beta chain turned up a few times. What it binds is unknown. This record belongs to a study of molecular identifiers for immune sequencing clone quantification. Study-level results: Effector cells kept over 97% of their molecules in clones above 20 RNA copies, while naive cells kept under 1% there. Approximately 1 million naive cells reportedly did not prevent detection of spiked Jurkat TCR RNA from one cell.

The bulk TCR libraries were made with methods described before and with listed TCR primers. Each CDR3 protein is one row after TCRdb ran MiXCR on the PCR reads. The profile shows more than 450,000 distinct CDR3 sequences, about 25% of them singletons. The sample was naive CD8+ T cells from blood, with Jurkat cell RNA spiked in. Subset of the sample: FACS-sorted CD8+CD4-CCR7+CD45RA+ naive T cells. This TCR came from a human donor in good health. Some libraries in this study had Jurkat cell RNA spiked in.

In DNA form, the CDR3 reads TGTGCCAGCAGTCGGGACCGAGAGAGTGAGCAGTTCTTC. This sequence encodes CASSRDRESEQFF. The V gene is TRBV6-5, the J gene TRBJ2-1; D could derive from TRBD1 or TRBD2 (5 bases each). The CDR3 sequence is 13 residues long. Germline values: CDR1 MNHEY, CDR2 SVGAGI. V was pared by 5 bases and J by 9 bases, with 14 bases between.